Listed here is a single TCR beta chain. Authors' data handling: Amplified reference gene primers provided the basis for estimating nucleated cell counts. Measured with immunoSEQ multiplex PCR; TCRdb has only the in-frame clones, and not every one. From that table come the V and J calls and clone size; the DNA was used to work out D and trimming. The sample yields 200,000 to 250,000 clones, around 90% seen once. Recruits, aged about 18 to 100 years, lived in 24 US areas. Clinical history as reported by participants underpinned cohort assignment. This entry belongs to a study of blood T cell repertoires in COVID-19. Across the whole study: The origin of the acute and convalescent COVID-19 samples was the United States, Italy and Spain.

This CDR3 contains 16 residues. Germline V gene sequence: CDR1 MDHEN, CDR2 SYDVKM. V lost 4 bases and J lost 7; bases outside the gene matches: 13. The sequence derives from a woman between 45 and 60 years old with acute COVID-19. This rearrangement joins TRBV28 to TRBJ2-1; 7 bases align to TRBD1. The sequencing input was PBMCs or T cells enriched from blood (not recorded which). In DNA, the CDR3 is TGTGCCAGCAGTTCCCGGGGTAGGGGGCTTCAGAATGAGCAGTTCTTC. The encoded protein is CASSSRGRGLQNEQFF.